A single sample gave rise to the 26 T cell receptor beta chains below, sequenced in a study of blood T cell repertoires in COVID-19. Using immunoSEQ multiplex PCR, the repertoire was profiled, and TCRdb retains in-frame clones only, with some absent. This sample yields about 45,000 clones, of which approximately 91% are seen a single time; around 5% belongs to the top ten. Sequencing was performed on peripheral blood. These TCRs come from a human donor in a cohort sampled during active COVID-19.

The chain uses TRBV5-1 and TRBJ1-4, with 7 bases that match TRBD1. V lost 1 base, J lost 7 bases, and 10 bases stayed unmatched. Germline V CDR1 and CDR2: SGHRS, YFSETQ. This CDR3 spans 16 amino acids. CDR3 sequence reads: CASSLRSGQRSEKLFF. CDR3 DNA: TGCGCCAGCAGCTTGAGGTCGGGACAGAGGAGTGAAAAACTGTTTTTT.

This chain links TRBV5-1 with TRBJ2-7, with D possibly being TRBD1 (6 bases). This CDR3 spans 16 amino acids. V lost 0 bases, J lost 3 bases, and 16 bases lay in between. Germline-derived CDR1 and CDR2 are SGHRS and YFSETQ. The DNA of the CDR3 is TGCGCCAGCAGCTTGGGTATGGCAGGGGCGTACTACGAGCAGTACTTC. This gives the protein CASSLGMAGAYYEQYF.

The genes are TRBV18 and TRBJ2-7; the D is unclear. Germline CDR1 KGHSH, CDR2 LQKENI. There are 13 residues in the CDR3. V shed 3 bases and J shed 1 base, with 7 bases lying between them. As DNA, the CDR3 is TGTGCCAGCTCACCCGAGTTGTCCTACGAGCAGTACTTC. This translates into CASSPELSYEQYF.

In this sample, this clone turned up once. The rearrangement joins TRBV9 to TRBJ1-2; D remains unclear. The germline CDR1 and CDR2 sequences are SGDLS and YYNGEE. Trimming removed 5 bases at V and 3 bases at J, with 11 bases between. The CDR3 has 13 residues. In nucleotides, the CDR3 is TGTGCCAGCAGTGCCGGGAACCACTATGGCTACACCTTC. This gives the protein CASSAGNHYGYTF.

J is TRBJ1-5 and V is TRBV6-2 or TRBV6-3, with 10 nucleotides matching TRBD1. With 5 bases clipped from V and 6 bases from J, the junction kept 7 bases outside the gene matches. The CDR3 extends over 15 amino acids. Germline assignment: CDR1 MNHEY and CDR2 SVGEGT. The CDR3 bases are TGTGCCAGCAGTAAAGGGACAGGGGCAGGTCAGCCCCAGCATTTT. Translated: CASSKGTGAGQPQHF.

The CDR3 sequence: CASSGQGVTDTQYF. Written as DNA, the CDR3 is TGTGCCAGCTCAGGACAGGGGGTCACAGATACGCAGTATTTT. J is TRBJ2-3 and V is TRBV18; 10 positions agree with TRBD1. Losses at the gene ends were 5 bases for V and 2 bases for J; bases not matched to a gene: 1. The CDR3 sequence is 14 residues long. CDR1 is KGHSH, CDR2 LQKENI, per germline.

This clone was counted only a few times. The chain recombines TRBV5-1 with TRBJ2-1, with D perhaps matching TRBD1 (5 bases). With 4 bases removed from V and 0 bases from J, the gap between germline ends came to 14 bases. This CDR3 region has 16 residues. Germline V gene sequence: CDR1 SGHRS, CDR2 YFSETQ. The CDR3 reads CASSHARQSSYNEQFF. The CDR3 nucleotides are TGCGCCAGCAGCCACGCGAGACAGAGCTCCTACAATGAGCAGTTCTTC.

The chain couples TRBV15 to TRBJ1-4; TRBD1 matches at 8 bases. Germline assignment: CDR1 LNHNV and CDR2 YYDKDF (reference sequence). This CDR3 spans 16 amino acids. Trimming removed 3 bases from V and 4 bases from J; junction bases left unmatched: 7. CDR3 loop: CATSRDRTGYNEKLFF. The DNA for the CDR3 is TGTGCCACCAGCAGGGACAGGACAGGGTATAATGAAAAACTGTTTTTT. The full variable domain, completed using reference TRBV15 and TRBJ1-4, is DAMVIQNPRYQVTQFGKPVTLSCSQTLNHNVMYWYQQKSSQAPKLLFHYYDKDFNNEADTPDNFQSRRPNTSFCFLDIRSPGLGDTAMYLCATSRDRTGYNEKLFFGSGTQLSVL.

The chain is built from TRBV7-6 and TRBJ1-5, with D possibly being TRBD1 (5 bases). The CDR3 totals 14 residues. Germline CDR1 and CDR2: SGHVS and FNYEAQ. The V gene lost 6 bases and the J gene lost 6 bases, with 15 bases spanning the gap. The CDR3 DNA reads TGTGCCAGCAGAGAAACAAGGGGAGGTCAGCCCCAGCATTTT. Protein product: CASRETRGGQPQHF.

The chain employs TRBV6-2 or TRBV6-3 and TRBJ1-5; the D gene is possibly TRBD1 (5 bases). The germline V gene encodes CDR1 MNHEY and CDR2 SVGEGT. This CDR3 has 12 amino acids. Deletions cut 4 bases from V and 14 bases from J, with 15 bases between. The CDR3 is CASSFSAKGKHF. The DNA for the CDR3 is TGTGCCAGCAGTTTTTCGGCAAAGGGGAAGCATTTT.

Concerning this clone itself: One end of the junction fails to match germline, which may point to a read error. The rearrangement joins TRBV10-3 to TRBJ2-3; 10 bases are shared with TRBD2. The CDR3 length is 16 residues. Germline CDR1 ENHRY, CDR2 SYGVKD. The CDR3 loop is CAISQSGTSVRDTQYF. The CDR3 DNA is TGTGCCATCAGTCAGTCAGGGACTAGCGTGAGAGATACGCAGTATTTT.

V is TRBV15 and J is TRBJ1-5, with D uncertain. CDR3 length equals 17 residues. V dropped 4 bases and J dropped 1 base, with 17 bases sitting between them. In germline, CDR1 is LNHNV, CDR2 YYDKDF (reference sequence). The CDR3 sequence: CATSTPGARRSNQPQHF. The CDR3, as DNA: TGTGCCACCAGCACCCCCGGCGCCCGCAGGAGCAATCAGCCCCAGCATTTT.

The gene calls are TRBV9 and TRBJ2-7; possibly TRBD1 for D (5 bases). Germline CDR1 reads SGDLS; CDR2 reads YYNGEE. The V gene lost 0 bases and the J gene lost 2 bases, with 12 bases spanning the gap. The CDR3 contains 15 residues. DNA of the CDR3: TGTGCCAGCAGCGTAGACCCGGCAGGGACCTACGAGCAGTACTTC. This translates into CASSVDPAGTYEQYF.

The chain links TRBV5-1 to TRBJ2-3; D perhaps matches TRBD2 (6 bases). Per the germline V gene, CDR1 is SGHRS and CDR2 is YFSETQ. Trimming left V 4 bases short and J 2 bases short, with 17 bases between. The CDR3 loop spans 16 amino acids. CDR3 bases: TGCGCCAGCAGCCCAAGGACGGGCGGGATCACAGATACGCAGTATTTT. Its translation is CASSPRTGGITDTQYF. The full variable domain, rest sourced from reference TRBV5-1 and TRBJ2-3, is KAGVTQTPRYLIKTRGQQVTLSCSPISGHRSVSWYQQTPGQGLQFLFEYFSETQRNKGNFPGRFSGRQFSNSRSEMNVSTLELGDSALYLCASSPRTGGITDTQYFGPGTRLTVL.

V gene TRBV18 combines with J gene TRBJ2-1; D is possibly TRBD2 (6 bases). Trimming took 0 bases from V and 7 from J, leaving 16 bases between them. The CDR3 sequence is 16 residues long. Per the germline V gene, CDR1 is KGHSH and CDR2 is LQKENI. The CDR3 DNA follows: TGTGCCAGCTCACCACCGGGGGGAGTAGGCTTGAATGAGCAGTTCTTC. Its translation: CASSPPGGVGLNEQFF.

The DNA of the CDR3 is TGTGCCAGAAGCCCTGGGGGGACAGCCATTTGTAACTATGGCTACACCTTC. This encodes CARSPGGTAICNYGYTF. The V gene is TRBV5-3, the J gene TRBJ1-2; TRBD1 matches 7 bases. TRBV5-3 is recorded as an ORF, its role being uncertain. The J segment lost 1 base and the V segment lost 4 bases, leaving 13 bases of the junction unmatched. There are 17 residues in the CDR3.

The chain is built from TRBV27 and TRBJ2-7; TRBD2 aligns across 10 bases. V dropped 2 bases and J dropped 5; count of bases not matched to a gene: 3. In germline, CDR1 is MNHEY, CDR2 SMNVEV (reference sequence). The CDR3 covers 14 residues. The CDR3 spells CASSLLAGVHEQYF. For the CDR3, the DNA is TGTGCCAGCAGTTTACTAGCGGGAGTCCACGAGCAGTACTTC.

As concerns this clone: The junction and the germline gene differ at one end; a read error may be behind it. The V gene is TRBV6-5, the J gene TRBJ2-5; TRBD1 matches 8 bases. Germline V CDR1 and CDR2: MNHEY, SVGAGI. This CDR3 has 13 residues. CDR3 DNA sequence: TGTGCCAGCAGTCCCCCTGTGACAGGGGCCCCTCACTTC. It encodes CASSPPVTGAPHF.

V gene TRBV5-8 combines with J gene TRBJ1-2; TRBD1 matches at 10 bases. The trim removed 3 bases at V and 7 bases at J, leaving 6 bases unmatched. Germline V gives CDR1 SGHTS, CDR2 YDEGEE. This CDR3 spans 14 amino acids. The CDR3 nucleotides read TGTGCCAGCAGCTGGGACAGGGGAGCCGGTGGCTACACCTTC. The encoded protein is CASSWDRGAGGYTF.

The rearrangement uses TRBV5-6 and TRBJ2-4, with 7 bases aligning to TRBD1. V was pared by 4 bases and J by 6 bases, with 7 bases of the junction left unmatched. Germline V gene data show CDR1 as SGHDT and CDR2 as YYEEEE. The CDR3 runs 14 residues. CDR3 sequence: CASSKGQALNIQYF. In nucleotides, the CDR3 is TGTGCCAGCAGCAAAGGACAGGCGTTAAACATTCAGTACTTC.

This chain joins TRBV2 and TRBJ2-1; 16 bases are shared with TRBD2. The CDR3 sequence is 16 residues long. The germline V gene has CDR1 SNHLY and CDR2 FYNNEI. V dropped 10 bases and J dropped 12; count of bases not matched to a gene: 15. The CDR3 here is CATKESPGLAGGVQFF. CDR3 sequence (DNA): TGTGCCACCAAAGAGAGCCCGGGACTAGCGGGGGGGGTGCAGTTCTTC.

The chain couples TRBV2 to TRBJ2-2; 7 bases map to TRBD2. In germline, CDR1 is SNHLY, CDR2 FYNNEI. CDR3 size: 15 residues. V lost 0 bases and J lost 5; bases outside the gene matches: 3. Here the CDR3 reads CASSEARLATGELFF. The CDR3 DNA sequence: TGTGCCAGCAGTGAAGCGCGACTAGCAACCGGGGAGCTGTTTTTT.

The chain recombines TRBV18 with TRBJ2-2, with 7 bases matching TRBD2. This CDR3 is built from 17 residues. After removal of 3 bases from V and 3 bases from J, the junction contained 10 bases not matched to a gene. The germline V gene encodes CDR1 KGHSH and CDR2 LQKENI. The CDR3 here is CASSPSRSGTYTGELFF. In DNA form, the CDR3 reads TGTGCCAGCTCACCGAGTCGGAGCGGGACTTACACCGGGGAGCTGTTTTTT. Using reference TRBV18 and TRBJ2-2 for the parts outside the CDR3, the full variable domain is NAGVMQNPRHLVRRRGQEARLRCSPMKGHSHVYWYRQLPEEGLKFMVYLQKENIIDESGMPKERFSAEFPKEGPSILRIQQVVRGDSAAYFCASSPSRSGTYTGELFFGEGSRLTVL.

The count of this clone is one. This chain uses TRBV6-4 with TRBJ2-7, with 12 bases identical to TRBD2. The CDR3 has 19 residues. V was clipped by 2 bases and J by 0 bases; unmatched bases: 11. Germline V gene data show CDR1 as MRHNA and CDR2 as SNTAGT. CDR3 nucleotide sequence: TGTGCCAGCAGTGACGGGACTAGCGGGCCCTATCCAAGCTCCTACGAGCAGTACTTC. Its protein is CASSDGTSGPYPSSYEQYF.

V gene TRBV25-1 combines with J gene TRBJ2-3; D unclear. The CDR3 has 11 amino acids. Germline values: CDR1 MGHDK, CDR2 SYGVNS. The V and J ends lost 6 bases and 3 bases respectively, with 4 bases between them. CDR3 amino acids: CASSFTDTQYF. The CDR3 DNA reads TGTGCCAGCAGCTTTACAGATACGCAGTATTTT.

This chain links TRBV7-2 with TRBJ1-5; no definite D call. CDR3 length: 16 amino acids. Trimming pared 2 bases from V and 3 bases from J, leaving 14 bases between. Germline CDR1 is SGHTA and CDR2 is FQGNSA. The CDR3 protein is CASSLYGGSPNQPQHF. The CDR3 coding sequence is TGTGCCAGCAGCTTATACGGAGGTTCCCCCAATCAGCCCCAGCATTTT.